These 8 T cell receptor beta chains share one sample of origin, sequenced in a study of naive and memory T cell subsets. Both TRBC1 and TRBC2 were covered by a beta constant-region primer of two equimolar oligonucleotides. Each CDR3 protein is one row after TCRdb ran MiXCR on the UMI-ligation and nested PCR reads. Here the sample spans approximately 140,000 distinct CDR3 sequences, over 15% being singletons. Sequencing was performed on naive CD4+ T cells from blood. These receptors all stem from a human donor in good health.

This clonotype was seen a handful of times. V gene TRBV20-1 combines with J gene TRBJ1-1; weak D call: TRBD1 (6 bases). This CDR3 is built from 13 residues. V lost 6 bases and J lost 0, with 11 bases in between. Germline V gene sequence: CDR1 DFQATT, CDR2 SNEGSKA (reference sequence). The DNA for the CDR3 is TGCAGTGCCGTCAAGGGGGTGAACACTGAAGCTTTCTTT. It specifies CSAVKGVNTEAFF.

The V call is TRBV12-3 or TRBV12-4, the J call TRBJ1-2, with D perhaps matching TRBD1 (5 bases). V lost 8 bases and J 4 bases, leaving 17 bases between the germline ends. The CDR3 consists of 14 residues. The CDR3 loop reads CASQTTGLFYGYTF. In DNA form, the CDR3 reads TGTGCCAGCCAAACTACAGGTCTCTTCTATGGCTACACCTTC.

This chain connects TRBV7-2 to TRBJ1-2, with D tentatively TRBD1 (6 bases). CDR3 size: 17 residues. Deletions cut 3 bases from V and 3 bases from J, with 20 bases between. Germline values: CDR1 SGHTA, CDR2 FQGNSA. CDR3 in amino acids: CASSFRESGGAYYGYTF. In nucleotides, the CDR3 is TGTGCCAGCAGCTTCCGCGAGTCGGGGGGCGCCTACTATGGCTACACCTTC.

The genes are TRBV27 and TRBJ2-2; maybe TRBD2 (5 bases). Germline lookup yields CDR1 MNHEY and CDR2 SMNVEV (reference sequence). V was clipped by 3 bases and J by 6 bases, with 11 bases between them. This CDR3 is 14 amino acids long. CDR3 in amino acids: CASSFREGAGELFF. CDR3 nucleotides: TGTGCCAGCAGTTTCCGCGAGGGTGCCGGGGAGCTGTTTTTT.

A few counts support this clonotype. The chain has TRBV28 and TRBJ2-7, with D unclear. Germline assignment: CDR1 MDHEN and CDR2 SYDVKM. The CDR3 covers 14 residues. V was pared by 3 bases and J by 3 bases, with 12 bases between. Written as DNA, the CDR3 is TGTGCCAGCAGTTTCAGGTTCCCCCTCTACGAGCAGTACTTC. This sequence encodes CASSFRFPLYEQYF.

The genes are TRBV4-3 and TRBJ1-3, with 7 bases fitting TRBD1. With V trimmed by 0 bases and J by 2 bases, 1 base remained unmatched. This CDR3 comprises 15 residues. Germline CDR1 LGHNA, CDR2 YSLEER. This CDR3 reads CASSQDQGAGNTIYF. The CDR3 DNA is TGCGCCAGCAGCCAAGATCAGGGGGCTGGAAACACCATATATTTT.

The chain is built from TRBV11-2 and TRBJ2-5; 9 positions agree with TRBD2. Germline loops: CDR1 SGHAT, CDR2 FQNNGV. The CDR3 is 16 residues long. V was clipped by 1 base and J by 4 bases; unmatched bases: 7. The CDR3 sequence: CASSLGGRREGETQYF. Written as DNA, the CDR3 is TGTGCCAGCAGCTTAGGGGGCCGGCGGGAGGGAGAGACCCAGTACTTC.

This rearrangement joins TRBV5-1 to TRBJ2-1; D uncertain. This CDR3 has 14 amino acids. CDR1 is SGHRS and CDR2 is YFSETQ in the germline V gene. The germline V and J ends were trimmed by 2 bases and 0 bases, with 6 bases remaining between them. CDR3 nucleotide sequence: TGCGCCAGCAGCTTTCCCAGCTCCTACAATGAGCAGTTCTTC. This codes for CASSFPSSYNEQFF.